This T cell receptor (beta chain) stems from a study of CD8+CD57+ T cells in acquired aplastic anemia. The germline V gene encodes CDR1 SGHVS and CDR2 FQNEAQ. The CDR3 covers 14 residues. The V segment lost 5 bases and the J segment 6 bases; nucleotides outside the gene matches: 9. Investigators profiled TCR beta VDJ and CDR3 from genomic DNA template. TCRdb reanalysed the reads using MiXCR and keeps one entry per CDR3 protein. The table includes around 130,000 distinct CDR3 sequences, around 48% detected once. This clonotype was picked up a small number of times. The sequencing sample was made of sorted CD4+, CD8+, or CD8+CD57+ T cells (not recorded which) from PBMCs. V gene TRBV7-8 combines with J gene TRBJ2-7, with 8 bases fitting TRBD1. This clonotype originated in a human donor in good health, serving as a control. CDR3 sequence: CASSPGQGVSEQYF. In DNA form, the CDR3 reads TGTGCCAGCAGCCCAGGACAGGGTGTTTCCGAGCAGTACTTC. Drawing the rest from reference TRBV7-8 and TRBJ2-7, the complete variable domain is GAGVSQSPRYKVAKRGQDVALRCDPISGHVSLFWYQQALGQGPEFLTYFQNEAQLDKSGLPSDRFFAERPEGSVSTLKIQRTQQEDSAVYLCASSPGQGVSEQYFGPGTRLTVT.